The 30 T cell receptor beta chains below all came from one sample that was sequenced in a study of metastatic and nonmetastatic thyroid tumors. Until they underwent thyroid surgery, no patient had received any treatment. TCRdb re-called the PCR reads through MiXCR. The sample has 25,000 to 35,000 clones; 15% to 20% are singletons. The sample consisted of blood. The source of these receptors is a female donor with papillary thyroid cancer or a benign thyroid nodule (not recorded which). Some clones in this sample may be carry-over from other donors' samples.

A note on this clone: A junction end diverges from the germline sequence, so it may reflect a read error. This chain connects TRBV10-3 to TRBJ1-2; TRBD1 is a possible D gene (5 bases). CDR3 length: 13 residues. In germline, CDR1 is ENHRY, CDR2 SYGVKD. This CDR3 is CATQGAEGYVYTF. CDR3 DNA: TGTGCCACCCAAGGGGCGGAGGGCTATGTCTACACCTTC.

This clone has ten or more counts. CDR3 sequence reads: CASSLGRESSYEQYF. In DNA form, the CDR3 reads TGCGCCAGCAGCTTGGGGCGGGAAAGCTCCTACGAGCAGTACTTC. The V gene is TRBV5-1, the J gene TRBJ2-7; D perhaps matches TRBD2 (6 bases). Between the trimmed V and J ends, which lost 0 bases and 0 bases, there was a span of 10 bases. Germline CDR1 is SGHRS and CDR2 is YFSETQ. The CDR3 has 15 residues.

Turning to this clone: This may come from a read error, since a much larger clone is one base off. The gene calls are TRBV4-2 and TRBJ1-1; D remains unclear. CDR1 LGHNA and CDR2 YNFKEQ come from the germline V gene. This CDR3 region has 14 residues. The CDR3 reads CASSQDGQNTEASF. CDR3 coding DNA: TGTGCCAGCAGCCAAGATGGGCAGAACACTGAAGCTTCCTTT.

This clone was observed many times. Different DNA sequences within this sample yield the same CDR3. The rearrangement links TRBV20-1 to TRBJ2-5, with D possibly TRBD1 on 5 matching bases. The germline V gene encodes CDR1 DFQATT and CDR2 SNEGSKA (reference sequence). V dropped 1 base and J dropped 1 base, with 10 bases sitting between them. The CDR3 spans 14 residues. Here the CDR3 reads CSARVPGPQETQYF. The CDR3 DNA is TGCAGTGCTAGAGTCCCAGGGCCCCAAGAGACCCAGTACTTC.

This clone appeared many times. This rearrangement joins TRBV20-1 to TRBJ1-2; TRBD1 aligns across 7 bases. V lost 2 bases, J lost 4 bases, and 10 bases stayed unmatched. The germline V gene encodes CDR1 DFQATT and CDR2 SNEGSKA (reference sequence). The CDR3 is 15 residues long. The chain's CDR3 is CSARQRQGGGYGYTF. Here the CDR3 DNA reads TGCAGTGCTAGACAAAGACAGGGAGGGGGCTATGGCTACACCTTC.

Within the sample, this clone is medium-sized. The chain employs TRBV27 and TRBJ1-2; D unresolved. The CDR3 contains 13 residues. Trimming removed 2 bases from V and 5 bases from J, with 9 bases in between. Germline-derived CDR1 and CDR2 are MNHEY and SMNVEV (reference sequence). CDR3 sequence: CASSLTVAYGYTF. The CDR3 DNA is TGTGCCAGCAGTTTAACAGTAGCTTATGGCTACACCTTC.

This clone was counted a few times. As the CDR3 is not closed by the conserved phenylalanine or tryptophan, this likely results from a read error. The chain carries TRBV20-1 and TRBJ1-3; D unresolved. V lost 6 bases to trimming and J lost 11 bases, with 20 bases between them. The CDR3 length is 13 residues. The germline V gene has CDR1 DFQATT and CDR2 SNEGSKA (reference sequence). The CDR3 nucleotides are TGCAGTGCGCGGACGCCGGGGATGGACGCCATATATATT. This gives the protein CSARTPGMDAIYI.

This clone came up a few times. J is TRBJ2-7 and V is TRBV28, with D possibly called TRBD1 or TRBD2 (7 bases each). Germline CDR1 is MDHEN and CDR2 is SYDVKM. Trimming stripped 7 bases from V and 7 bases from J, with 11 bases between. There are 11 residues in the CDR3. The CDR3 region has the DNA TGTGCCAGCATCCAGGGGGGGGAGCAGTACTTC. It encodes CASIQGGEQYF.

Comment on this clone: A much larger clonotype is one base distant, so this may be a read error. The CDR3 DNA follows: TGTGCCTCAGGACGGGGGGTTACCCGCTCTGGGGCCAACGTCCTGACTTTC. Protein product: CASGRGVTRSGANVLTF. V is TRBV30 and J is TRBJ2-6; 7 bases fit TRBD2. The CDR3 contains 17 residues. Germline assignment: CDR1 GTSNPN and CDR2 SVGIG (reference sequence). After removal of 7 bases from V and 0 bases from J, the junction contained 12 bases not matched to a gene.

This clone was observed a handful of times. The conserved closing phenylalanine or tryptophan is absent in this CDR3, likely reflecting a read error. The J gene is TRBJ1-3, the V gene TRBV6-1, with D tentatively TRBD1 (5 bases). Germline V gene lookup returns CDR1 MNHNS and CDR2 SASEGT. The CDR3 sequence is 12 residues long. With 4 bases removed from V and 10 bases from J, the gap between germline ends came to 11 bases. CDR3 nucleotides: TGTGCCAGCAGTGGGGACTCCTCGACCATATATCTT. Protein: CASSGDSSTIYL.

This clone rates as medium-sized. The J gene is TRBJ2-3, the V gene TRBV6-1, with D perhaps matching TRBD2 (5 bases). Germline-derived CDR1 and CDR2 are MNHNS and SASEGT. The CDR3 contains 14 residues. V lost 1 base to trimming and J lost 2 bases, with 7 bases between them. The CDR3: CASSEGTDTDTQYF. The CDR3 region has the DNA TGTGCCAGCAGTGAAGGGACTGACACAGATACGCAGTATTTT.

Many counts were recorded for this clone. The V gene is TRBV12-3 or TRBV12-4, the J gene TRBJ2-5, with D perhaps matching TRBD1 (5 bases). CDR3 size: 11 residues. The germline V and J ends were trimmed by 7 bases and 5 bases, with 8 bases remaining between them. CDR3 coding DNA: TGTGCCAGCACGAAGGGGGAGACCCAGTACTTC. Translation gives CASTKGETQYF.

This clone is medium-sized in the sample. V is TRBV28 and J is TRBJ1-1; D is uncertain. The germline V gene has CDR1 MDHEN and CDR2 SYDVKM. The CDR3 sequence is 14 residues long. Trimming left V 7 bases short and J 0 bases short, with 12 bases between. Written as DNA, the CDR3 is TGTGCCAGCATAACAGAGAGTTTGAACACTGAAGCTTTCTTT. It yields the protein CASITESLNTEAFF.

This clone was seen ten or more times. The V and J genes are TRBV20-1 and TRBJ1-5, with D perhaps TRBD1 (6 bases). The CDR3 runs to 13 residues. Per germline, CDR1 DFQATT and CDR2 SNEGSKA (reference sequence). Trimming removed 6 bases from V and 1 base from J, with 10 bases in between. The CDR3 DNA follows: TGCAGTGCGGGGGCGACGAGCAATCAGCCCCAGCATTTT. Protein product: CSAGATSNQPQHF.

This clone was seen repeatedly, ten times or more. The chain employs TRBV30 and TRBJ1-5; possibly TRBD1 for D (6 bases). The germline CDR1 and CDR2 sequences are GTSNPN and SVGIG (reference sequence). The V end was cut by 5 bases, the J end by 4 bases, with 21 bases between. There are 16 residues in the CDR3. The CDR3: CAWHRGGHIRNQPQHF. The CDR3, as DNA: TGTGCCTGGCACCGAGGGGGACACATCCGGAATCAGCCCCAGCATTTT.

At least ten counts were recorded for this clone. V usage is TRBV7-8 and J usage is TRBJ1-6; 9 nucleotides match TRBD1. The CDR3 has 16 residues. V was pared by 2 bases and J by 7 bases, with 6 bases of the junction left unmatched. The germline V gene has CDR1 SGHVS and CDR2 FQNEAQ. The CDR3 spells CASSLIMGTGNSPLHF. For the CDR3, the DNA is TGTGCCAGCAGCTTAATAATGGGGACAGGGAATTCACCCCTCCACTTT.

About this clone: The CDR3 does not close with the conserved phenylalanine or tryptophan, likely indicating a read error. The CDR3 region has the DNA TGTGCCAGCAGCGACGCCTACAGGGACCCATCCAATGAGCAGTTCTTG. This sequence encodes CASSDAYRDPSNEQFL. This chain joins TRBV9 and TRBJ2-1; a weak D match, TRBD1 (6 bases). The germline V and J ends were trimmed by 3 bases and 6 bases, with 19 bases remaining between them. The CDR3 has 16 amino acids. From germline, CDR1 is SGDLS and CDR2 YYNGEE.

The table lists this clone with a few counts. The J gene is TRBJ2-1, the V gene TRBV5-1, with 14 nucleotides matching TRBD2. The CDR3 sequence is 15 residues long. V was clipped by 5 bases and J by 7 bases; unmatched bases: 5. CDR1 and CDR2 from the germline V gene are SGHRS and YFSETQ. This CDR3 reads CASRSTSGGVNEQFF. CDR3 nucleotides: TGCGCCAGCAGATCGACTAGCGGGGGGGTTAATGAGCAGTTCTTC.

This clone was seen at least ten times. The chain is built from TRBV5-1 and TRBJ1-4, with D unresolved. V gave up 3 bases and J gave up 3 bases, with 9 bases separating them. The CDR3 contains 14 residues. Germline loops: CDR1 SGHRS, CDR2 YFSETQ. CDR3 bases: TGCGCCAGCAGCTATTCGGGGTCTAATGAAAAACTGTTTTTT. Translation gives CASSYSGSNEKLFF.

This rearrangement joins TRBV25-1 to TRBJ1-2; the D gene is possibly TRBD1 (5 bases). The ends were cut back, 7 bases at V and 6 bases at J, with 12 bases in the middle. In germline, CDR1 is MGHDK, CDR2 SYGVNS. This CDR3 has 12 residues. DNA of the CDR3: TGTGCCAGCATTAAGGGGCTCCATGGCTACACCTTC. Protein sequence: CASIKGLHGYTF.

This clone was recorded many times. V usage is TRBV2 and J usage is TRBJ1-6, with 9 bases lining up with TRBD1. Germline lookup yields CDR1 SNHLY and CDR2 FYNNEI. The CDR3 runs 16 residues. V shed 5 bases and J 7 bases; nucleotides not matched to a gene: 9. CDR3 coding DNA: TGTGCCAGCAGTCTGGACAGGGGATATGACAATTCACCCCTCCACTTT. This encodes CASSLDRGYDNSPLHF.

This clone appeared many times. This CDR3 is CASSYSRDRRETQYF. As DNA, the CDR3 is TGTGCCAGCAGTTACTCGAGGGACCGCCGAGAGACCCAGTACTTC. The rearrangement links TRBV6-5 to TRBJ2-5, with D tentatively TRBD1 or TRBD2 (5 bases each). CDR1 and CDR2 from the germline V gene are MNHEY and SVGAGI. The CDR3 covers 15 residues. V was trimmed by 0 bases and J by 4 bases, leaving 12 bases between them.

This clone is labeled medium-sized (0.01 to 0.1%). The rearrangement joins TRBV28 to TRBJ2-3; either TRBD1 or TRBD2 may fit D (5 bases each). Germline CDR1 is MDHEN and CDR2 is SYDVKM. V lost 2 bases and J lost 4, with 7 bases in between. The CDR3 length is 13 residues. The CDR3 DNA sequence: TGTGCCAGCAGTTTAGGGGGTGCAGATACGCAGTATTTT. Amino acid sequence: CASSLGGADTQYF.

This clone showed up many times. The rearrangement links TRBV5-1 to TRBJ2-5, with TRBD2 matching over 15 bases. CDR3 length: 17 residues. CDR1 and CDR2 from the germline V gene are SGHRS and YFSETQ. V was pared by 4 bases and J by 2 bases, with 6 bases of the junction left unmatched. The CDR3 here is CASSIGGLAGGQETQYF. The CDR3 DNA reads TGCGCCAGCAGCATAGGGGGACTAGCGGGGGGACAAGAGACCCAGTACTTC.

This clone was recorded at least ten times. This chain joins TRBV5-1 and TRBJ2-6, with no clear D. Germline CDR1 and CDR2: SGHRS and YFSETQ. Trimming removed 6 bases from V and 0 bases from J, with 10 bases in between. The CDR3 has 15 amino acids. CDR3 in amino acids: CASKTASSGANVLTF. Written as DNA, the CDR3 is TGCGCCAGCAAAACGGCGAGCTCTGGGGCCAACGTCCTGACTTTC. Drawing the rest from reference TRBV5-1 and TRBJ2-6, the complete variable domain is KAGVTQTPRYLIKTRGQQVTLSCSPISGHRSVSWYQQTPGQGLQFLFEYFSETQRNKGNFPGRFSGRQFSNSRSEMNVSTLELGDSALYLCASKTASSGANVLTFGAGSRLTVL.

V and J are TRBV6-2 or TRBV6-3 and TRBJ2-3; 7 nucleotides match TRBD2. Germline V gene lookup returns CDR1 MNHEY and CDR2 SVGEGT. Trimming took 6 bases from V and 5 from J; bases not matched to a gene: 11. The CDR3 has 15 amino acids. The CDR3 DNA reads TGTGCCAGCAGACTACTAGCGACCTCGGGAGATACGCAGTATTTT. Amino acids: CASRLLATSGDTQYF.

This rearrangement joins TRBV20-1 to TRBJ1-2; D is ambiguous. Per germline, CDR1 DFQATT and CDR2 SNEGSKA (reference sequence). Trimming shortened V by 0 bases and J by 3 bases, and 11 bases separated the two germline ends. The CDR3 has 14 amino acids. The chain's CDR3 is CSARDPKGDYGYTF. Here the CDR3 DNA reads TGCAGTGCTAGAGATCCGAAGGGAGACTATGGCTACACCTTC.

This clone is deemed medium-sized. V usage is TRBV6-1 and J usage is TRBJ2-1; unclear D gene. Trimming stripped 5 bases from V and 12 bases from J, with 14 bases between. CDR3 size: 12 residues. Germline CDR1 and CDR2: MNHNS and SASEGT. The CDR3 is CASSSTSLGQFF. In DNA form, the CDR3 reads TGTGCCAGCAGTTCCACATCTTTAGGGCAGTTCTTC.

This clone was seen only a few times. Its ends do not fully match the called genes, so a read error is possible. The chain links TRBV28 to TRBJ2-2, with 7 bases aligning to TRBD2. Germline lookup yields CDR1 MDHEN and CDR2 SYDVKM. The CDR3 covers 14 residues. CDR3 loop: CASLRLASTVELFF. CDR3 DNA: TGTGCCAGCCTGCGACTAGCTTCCACCGTGGAGCTGTTTTTT.

This chain connects TRBV12-3 or TRBV12-4 to TRBJ1-2; D is unclear. V gave up 10 bases and J gave up 8 bases, with 20 bases separating them. This CDR3 comprises 13 residues. The DNA of the CDR3 is TGTGCCACCAGCCAACACGGGGATCTAGGCTACACCTTC. Translated: CATSQHGDLGYTF.